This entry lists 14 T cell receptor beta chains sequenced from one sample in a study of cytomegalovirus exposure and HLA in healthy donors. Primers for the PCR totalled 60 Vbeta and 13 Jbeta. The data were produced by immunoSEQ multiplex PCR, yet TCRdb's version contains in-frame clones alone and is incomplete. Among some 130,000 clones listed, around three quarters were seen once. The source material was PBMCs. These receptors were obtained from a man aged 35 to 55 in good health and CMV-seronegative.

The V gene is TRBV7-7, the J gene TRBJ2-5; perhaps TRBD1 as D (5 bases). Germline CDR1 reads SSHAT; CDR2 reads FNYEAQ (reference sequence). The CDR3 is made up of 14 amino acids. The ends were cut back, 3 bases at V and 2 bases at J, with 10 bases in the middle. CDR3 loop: CASSLGLGQETQYF. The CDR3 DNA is TGTGCCAGCAGCTTGGGGCTGGGACAAGAGACCCAGTACTTC.

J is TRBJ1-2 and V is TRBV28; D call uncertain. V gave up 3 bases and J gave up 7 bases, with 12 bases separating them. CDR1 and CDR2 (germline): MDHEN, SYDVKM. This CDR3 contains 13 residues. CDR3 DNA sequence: TGTGCCAGCAGTTTGGAGAGGGTGCGTGGCTACACCTTC. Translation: CASSLERVRGYTF.

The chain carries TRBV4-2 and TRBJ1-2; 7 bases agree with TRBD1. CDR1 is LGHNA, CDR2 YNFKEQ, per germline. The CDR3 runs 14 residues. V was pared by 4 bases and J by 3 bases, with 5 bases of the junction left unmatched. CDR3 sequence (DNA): TGTGCCAGCAGCCTCAGGACAGGAGACTATGGCTACACCTTC. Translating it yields CASSLRTGDYGYTF.

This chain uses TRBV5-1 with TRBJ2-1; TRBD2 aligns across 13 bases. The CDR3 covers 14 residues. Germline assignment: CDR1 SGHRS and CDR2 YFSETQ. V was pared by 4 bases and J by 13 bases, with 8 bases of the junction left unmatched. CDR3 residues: CASSPGTSGTAQFF. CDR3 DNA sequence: TGCGCCAGCAGCCCCGGGACTAGCGGGACTGCCCAGTTCTTC.

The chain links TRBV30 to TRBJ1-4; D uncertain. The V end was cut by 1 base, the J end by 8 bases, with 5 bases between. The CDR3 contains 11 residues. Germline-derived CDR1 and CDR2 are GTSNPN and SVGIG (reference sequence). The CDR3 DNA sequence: TGTGCCTGGAGTGCCGGGGAAAAACTGTTTTTT. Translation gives CAWSAGEKLFF.

CDR3: CAWSVRESQPQHF. DNA for the CDR3: TGTGCCTGGAGTGTCAGGGAATCACAGCCCCAGCATTTT. This chain uses TRBV30 with TRBJ1-5; weak D call: TRBD1 (5 bases). The CDR3 contains 13 residues. Germline V gene sequence: CDR1 GTSNPN, CDR2 SVGIG (reference sequence). Trimming took 0 bases from V and 7 from J, leaving 10 bases between them.

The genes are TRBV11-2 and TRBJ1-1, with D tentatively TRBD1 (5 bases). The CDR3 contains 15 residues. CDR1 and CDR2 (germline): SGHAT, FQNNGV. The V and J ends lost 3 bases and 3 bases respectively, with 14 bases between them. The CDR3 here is CASSLGPNRDTEAFF. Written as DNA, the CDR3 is TGTGCCAGCAGCTTGGGGCCTAACAGAGACACTGAAGCTTTCTTT.

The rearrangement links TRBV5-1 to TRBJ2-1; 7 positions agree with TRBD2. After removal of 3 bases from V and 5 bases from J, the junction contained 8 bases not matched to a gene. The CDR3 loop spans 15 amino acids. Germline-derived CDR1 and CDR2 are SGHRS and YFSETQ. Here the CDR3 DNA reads TGCGCCAGCAGCTATAGCCCTAGCGGCAACAATGAGCAGTTCTTC. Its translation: CASSYSPSGNNEQFF. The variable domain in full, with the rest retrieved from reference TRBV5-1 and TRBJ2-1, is KAGVTQTPRYLIKTRGQQVTLSCSPISGHRSVSWYQQTPGQGLQFLFEYFSETQRNKGNFPGRFSGRQFSNSRSEMNVSTLELGDSALYLCASSYSPSGNNEQFFGPGTRLTVL.

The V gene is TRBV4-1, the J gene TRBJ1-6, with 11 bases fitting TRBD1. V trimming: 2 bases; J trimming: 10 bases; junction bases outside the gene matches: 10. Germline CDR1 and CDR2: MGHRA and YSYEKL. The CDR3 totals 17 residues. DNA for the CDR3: TGCGCCAGCAGCCAACCCGGGACAGGGGGACTCAACTCACCCCTCCACTTT. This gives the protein CASSQPGTGGLNSPLHF.

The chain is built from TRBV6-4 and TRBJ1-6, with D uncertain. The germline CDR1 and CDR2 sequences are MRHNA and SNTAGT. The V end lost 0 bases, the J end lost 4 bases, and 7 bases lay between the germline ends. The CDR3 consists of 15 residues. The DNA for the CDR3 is TGTGCCAGCAGTGACTCGAGCAGGTATAATTCACCCCTCCACTTT. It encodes CASSDSSRYNSPLHF.

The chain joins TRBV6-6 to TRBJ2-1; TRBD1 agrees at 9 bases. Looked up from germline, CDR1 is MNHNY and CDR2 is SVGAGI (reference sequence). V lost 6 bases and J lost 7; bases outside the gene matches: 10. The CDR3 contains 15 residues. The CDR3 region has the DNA TGTGCCAGCAGATTCTTGGCGGGACAGGGTAATGAGCAGTTCTTC. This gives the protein CASRFLAGQGNEQFF.

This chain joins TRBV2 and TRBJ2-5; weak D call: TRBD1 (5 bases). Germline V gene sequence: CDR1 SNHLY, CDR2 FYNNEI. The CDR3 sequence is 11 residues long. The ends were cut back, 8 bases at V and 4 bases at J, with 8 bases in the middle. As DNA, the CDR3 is TGTGCCAGCGCGCAGGGAGAGACCCAGTACTTC. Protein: CASAQGETQYF.

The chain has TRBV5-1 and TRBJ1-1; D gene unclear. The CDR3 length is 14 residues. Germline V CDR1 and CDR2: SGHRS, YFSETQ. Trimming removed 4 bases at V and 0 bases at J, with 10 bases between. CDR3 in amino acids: CASSPGTLNTEAFF. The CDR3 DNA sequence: TGCGCCAGCAGCCCTGGTACATTGAACACTGAAGCTTTCTTT.

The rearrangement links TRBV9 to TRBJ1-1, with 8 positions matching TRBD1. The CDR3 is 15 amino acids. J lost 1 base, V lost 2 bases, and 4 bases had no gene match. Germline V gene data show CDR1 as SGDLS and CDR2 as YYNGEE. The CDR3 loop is CASSVADRENTEAFF. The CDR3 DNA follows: TGTGCCAGCAGCGTGGCGGACAGGGAGAACACTGAAGCTTTCTTT.